These T cell receptor beta chains were read from a single sample in a study of blood T cell repertoires in COVID-19. Sequencing used immunoSEQ multiplex PCR; TCRdb keeps in-frame clones, though not all of them. The sample contains roughly 70,000 clones, 80% to 95% of which appear only once. Sequences were obtained from peripheral blood. The source of these receptors is a human donor with active COVID-19. The donor label of this sample is uncertain. Both conserved end residues are part of each CDR3.

TRBV7-9	13	TRBJ2-1	CASSPQAFNEQFF
TRBV6-5	14	TRBJ2-1	CASRPWTGENEQFF
TRBV9	18	TRBJ2-6	CASSERQGTPTGANVLTF
TRBV10-1	16	TRBJ2-1	CASSEVSGSGYNEQFF
TRBV7-9	17	TRBJ1-5	CASSSGQGGSGNQPQHF
TRBV19	13	TRBJ1-6	CASQGWENSPLHF
TRBV6-2/TRBV6-3	15	TRBJ2-7	CASSYHGTGSHEQYF
TRBV5-4	16	TRBJ2-3	CASSPGLAGGTDTQYF
TRBV19	14	TRBJ1-1	CASSIRRTSTEAFF
TRBV24-1	12	TRBJ1-2	CATSEYGAGYTF
TRBV5-6	15	TRBJ1-4	CASSIKSGGREKLFF
TRBV2	15	TRBJ2-7	CASTSGRVDTYEQYF
TRBV10-3	12	TRBJ2-2	CAISETTGELFF
TRBV12-3/TRBV12-4	13	TRBJ2-1	CASSPRQVDEQFF
TRBV7-2	16	TRBJ2-1	CASSYIAGNSYNEQFF
TRBV2	13	TRBJ2-2	CASNTGLTGELFF
TRBV19	16	TRBJ1-1	CASSIDGASMNTEAFF
TRBV18	14	TRBJ2-1	CASSPGQGSTEQFF
TRBV10-3	15	TRBJ2-3	CAISRGGRLPDTQYF
TRBV7-2	14	TRBJ1-5	CASSANRGDQPQHF
TRBV27	17	TRBJ2-7	CASSPPLGTSITYEQYF
TRBV6-5	14	TRBJ1-1	CASSYSRGEFEAFF
TRBV28	16	TRBJ2-3	CASSSAGTSGRDTQYF
TRBV5-4	14	TRBJ1-2	CASSSPTGNYGYTF
TRBV9	18	TRBJ1-4	CASSPQTGTGGLSEKLFF
TRBV10-3	12	TRBJ2-7	CAISLTSYEQYF
TRBV20-1	11	TRBJ2-7	CSARTGYEQYF
TRBV14	15	TRBJ2-7	CASSQGLAGGYEQYF
TRBV28	16	TRBJ1-6	CASSPPSQGTYSPLHF
TRBV19	13	TRBJ2-1	CASSPGDSDEQFF
TRBV28	14	TRBJ1-6	CASSLGQLNSPLHF
TRBV10-3	15	TRBJ2-5	CAISDPTSSGETQYF
TRBV5-8	15	TRBJ2-2	CASRRNHRITGELFF
TRBV25-1	14	TRBJ2-7	CASSAPRGVREQYF
TRBV4-1	15	TRBJ2-5	CASSKQGKNQETQYF
TRBV7-8	15	TRBJ2-7	CASSRDRGDTYEQYF
TRBV25-1	15	TRBJ1-2	CASSENRQLNYGYTF
TRBV28	15	TRBJ2-1	CASSNSGSSRNEQFF
TRBV7-2	12	TRBJ2-7	CASRSGGHEQYF
TRBV7-3	15	TRBJ2-5	CASSRDRGNQETQYF
TRBV29-1	13	TRBJ1-1	CSVGQGPNTEAFF
TRBV5-1	15	TRBJ2-1	CASSLIPSAYNEQFF
TRBV7-9	15	TRBJ2-7	CASSSPGQGAWEQYF
TRBV28	14	TRBJ2-7	CASSTLGQGYEQYF
TRBV13	15	TRBJ1-2	CASSSGTGDLFGYTF
TRBV3-1/TRBV3-2	16	TRBJ2-7	CASSKGLAGSHYEQYF
TRBV3-1/TRBV3-2	17	TRBJ2-6	CASSPRQGYSGANVLTF
TRBV19	16	TRBJ1-5	CASSIRPTGSNQPQHF
TRBV3-1/TRBV3-2	13	TRBJ2-7	CASGRLAGEEQYF
TRBV18	14	TRBJ1-2	CASSPLGGPYGYTF
TRBV4-1	14	TRBJ2-1	CASSQGPSQNEQFF
TRBV2	14	TRBJ1-2	CASSGDSPNYGYTF
TRBV11-3	13	TRBJ2-1	CASSFSGSNEQFF
TRBV2	14	TRBJ1-1	CASSEARRAGEAFF
TRBV18	13	TRBJ2-1	CASSGSEYNEQFF
TRBV5-1	14	TRBJ2-7	CASSSSDSPDEQYF
TRBV7-3	15	TRBJ2-2	CASSAGLAGDGELFF
TRBV3-1/TRBV3-2	13	TRBJ2-2	CASSLREGGELFF